The 6 T cell receptor beta chains listed next were all sequenced from one sample in a study of cytomegalovirus exposure and HLA in healthy donors. The PCR made use of 60 Vbeta and 13 Jbeta primers. Method: immunoSEQ multiplex PCR; TCRdb's copy keeps in-frame clones and lacks some. The profile shows around 70,000 clones, under 80% of them singletons. Sequencing was performed on PBMCs. Receptors originate from a man aged 55 to 69 in good health and CMV-seropositive.

The chain joins TRBV7-6 to TRBJ2-5; tentatively, D is TRBD2 (5 bases). CDR3 length equals 13 residues. Germline V gene sequence: CDR1 SGHVS, CDR2 FNYEAQ. V was shortened by 5 bases and J by 7 bases, with 14 bases between the two germline ends. CDR3: CASSLDGGGTQYF. CDR3 DNA: TGTGCCAGCAGCCTCGACGGAGGAGGGACCCAGTACTTC.

The chain uses TRBV6-5 and TRBJ1-2, with 7 bases fitting TRBD1. CDR1 is MNHEY and CDR2 is SVGAGI in the germline V gene. V was pared by 4 bases and J by 1 base, with 6 bases of the junction left unmatched. This CDR3 spans 15 amino acids. The CDR3 DNA reads TGTGCCAGCAGTTCTAGACAGGGAGTTAACTATGGCTACACCTTC. Amino acids: CASSSRQGVNYGYTF.

This chain uses TRBV5-1 with TRBJ2-1; 7 bases are shared with TRBD1. Germline V lookup: CDR1 SGHRS, CDR2 YFSETQ. The CDR3 is 15 residues long. J lost 2 bases, V lost 3 bases, and 5 bases had no gene match. CDR3 sequence (DNA): TGCGCCAGCAGCTCCACGACAGGGACCTACAATGAGCAGTTCTTC. It codes for CASSSTTGTYNEQFF.

The chain carries TRBV19 and TRBJ1-5; 10 nucleotides align to TRBD1. The CDR3 extends over 18 amino acids. Germline CDR1 LNHDA, CDR2 SQIVND (reference sequence). The V segment lost 3 bases and the J segment 2 bases; nucleotides outside the gene matches: 10. The CDR3 sequence: CASSILRDRGLGNQPQHF. CDR3 sequence (DNA): TGTGCCAGTAGTATCCTCCGGGACAGGGGATTGGGCAATCAGCCCCAGCATTTT.

On this clone: A junction end diverges from the germline sequence, so it may reflect a read error. This chain links TRBV19 with TRBJ2-6; maybe TRBD1 (5 bases). The CDR3 has 15 residues. The germline V gene encodes CDR1 LNHDA and CDR2 SQIVND (reference sequence). The CDR3 coding sequence is TGTGCCAGTACCCACGGAGCCTCTGGGGCCAACGTCCTGATTTTC. This translates into CASTHGASGANVLIF.

CDR3: CASSSRDTQYF. The CDR3 coding sequence is TGTGCCAGCAGTTCGAGAGATACGCAGTATTTT. The chain links TRBV6-1 to TRBJ2-3; D not resolved. The CDR3 contains 11 residues. Germline CDR1 reads MNHNS; CDR2 reads SASEGT. Trimming left V 5 bases short and J 5 bases short, with 5 bases between.